The 5 T cell receptor beta chains listed next were all sequenced from one sample in a study of shared clonotypes between healthy human individuals. Assay used: immunoSEQ multiplex PCR; TCRdb lists only in-frame clones, some missing. The sample lists just over 2,000,000 clones, over 85% occurring once. Material: naive CD4+ T cells sorted from blood. The sample's subset: CD45RA+ positively selected. The receptors come from a man between 18 and 29 years old in good health.

The gene calls are TRBV5-1 and TRBJ2-7; possible D gene TRBD1, 6 bases. The CDR3 has 15 amino acids. The V end lost 0 bases, the J end lost 6 bases, and 16 bases lay between the germline ends. The germline CDR1 and CDR2 sequences are SGHRS and YFSETQ. As DNA, the CDR3 is TGCGCCAGCAGCTTGGAAGGAACAGGGTCCATCGAGCAGTACTTC. Translating gives CASSLEGTGSIEQYF.

This sequence joins TRBV11-2 and TRBJ2-5, with 8 nucleotides matching TRBD2. The CDR3 sequence is 16 residues long. Germline assignment: CDR1 SGHAT and CDR2 FQNNGV. J was trimmed by 1 base and V by 1 base; bases with no gene match: 5. The CDR3 DNA follows: TGTGCCAGCAGCTTAGCGGGAGGGAAGTCCCAAGAGACCCAGTACTTC. Translating it yields CASSLAGGKSQETQYF.

The CDR3 bases are TGTGCCAGCAGCGCCGACAGGGGCCCTTCGGCCTTAGCCAAAAACATTCAGTACTTC. Amino acids: CASSADRGPSALAKNIQYF. The gene calls are TRBV5-6 and TRBJ2-4; 8 positions match TRBD1. Germline CDR1 is SGHDT and CDR2 is YYEEEE. V shed 4 bases, J shed 0 bases, and the junction held 15 bases outside the gene matches. The CDR3 contains 19 residues.

With regard to this clone: At the DNA level, this CDR3 is encoded by other sequences in the same sample as well. V gene TRBV6-6 combines with J gene TRBJ2-7; TRBD1 might be the D (6 bases). The CDR3 has 13 residues. Per germline, CDR1 MNHNY and CDR2 SVGAGI (reference sequence). Between the trimmed V and J ends, which lost 5 bases and 3 bases, there was a span of 11 bases. CDR3 region: CASSRGQSYEQYF. In nucleotides, the CDR3 is TGTGCCAGCAGTCGAGGACAGAGCTACGAGCAGTACTTC.

The V call is TRBV27, the J call TRBJ1-1; D may be TRBD1 (5 bases). This CDR3 has 14 amino acids. Trimming stripped 3 bases from V and 5 bases from J, with 13 bases between. Per germline, CDR1 MNHEY and CDR2 SMNVEV (reference sequence). CDR3 sequence: CASSFKGRGTEAFF. The CDR3 DNA is TGTGCCAGCAGTTTCAAGGGGCGGGGGACTGAAGCTTTCTTT.